The rows below give T cell receptor beta chains drawn from one sample of a study of blood T cell repertoires in COVID-19. Sequencing used immunoSEQ multiplex PCR; TCRdb keeps in-frame clones, though not all of them. Here the sample spans roughly 190,000 clones, roughly 84% being singletons. Sequenced material: PBMCs or T cells enriched from blood (not recorded which). Source of these receptors: a woman in her thirties who had been exposed to COVID-19. CDR3s include the opening cysteine and the closing phenylalanine or tryptophan. Each record gives: clone size, D gene, J gene, V gene, CDR3 DNA, CDR3 protein. A D gene is named only where the DNA matches it firmly. Rows give clone size only sometimes, using once, few, many, or a class for an expanded clone.

abundance: few; d_gene: TRBD1; j_gene: TRBJ2-2; v_gene: TRBV7-9; CDR3nt: TGTGCCACCAAACTTGGGGGGACAGGGATCGGCACCGGGGAGCTGTTTTTT; CDR3aa: CATKLGGTGIGTGELFF
abundance: .; d_gene: .; j_gene: TRBJ2-2; v_gene: TRBV3-1/TRBV3-2; CDR3nt: TGTGCCAGCAGCCAAGGGGGGGTCGGCGGGGAGCTGTTTTTT; CDR3aa: CASSQGGVGGELFF
abundance: .; d_gene: TRBD1; j_gene: TRBJ2-7; v_gene: TRBV11-3; CDR3nt: TGTGCCAGCAGTCAAGACAGGGGGTACGAGCAGTACTTC; CDR3aa: CASSQDRGYEQYF
abundance: once; d_gene: .; j_gene: TRBJ1-4; v_gene: TRBV2; CDR3nt: TGTGCCAGCAGCCAAACGGACAGCCCTAATGAAAAACTGTTTTTT; CDR3aa: CASSQTDSPNEKLFF
abundance: .; d_gene: .; j_gene: TRBJ2-7; v_gene: TRBV4-3; CDR3nt: .; CDR3aa: CASSRRVSTGPSTSKQYF
abundance: .; d_gene: TRBD1; j_gene: TRBJ1-3; v_gene: TRBV13; CDR3nt: TGTGCCAGCAGCATAAACCGGGACAGGGCATCATACGGAAACACCATATATTTT; CDR3aa: CASSINRDRASYGNTIYF
abundance: few; d_gene: .; j_gene: TRBJ2-1; v_gene: TRBV5-1; CDR3nt: TGCGCCAGCAGCTTGGCTGGGGCCAGTTCTTATGAGCAGTTCTTC; CDR3aa: CASSLAGASSYEQFF
abundance: .; d_gene: .; j_gene: TRBJ2-3; v_gene: TRBV27; CDR3nt: TGTGCCAGCAGTTTACGGGGGGCAGGATTGGGCACAGATACGCAGTATTTT; CDR3aa: CASSLRGAGLGTDTQYF
abundance: .; d_gene: .; j_gene: TRBJ2-2; v_gene: TRBV7-2; CDR3nt: TGTGCCAGCAGCTCACAAGTAGCGAAATTCGGGGAGCTGTTTTTT; CDR3aa: CASSSQVAKFGELFF
abundance: once; d_gene: TRBD1; j_gene: TRBJ2-2; v_gene: TRBV10-1; CDR3nt: TGCGCCAGCAGTGAATACAGGGGGACCGGGGAGCTGTTTTTT; CDR3aa: CASSEYRGTGELFF
abundance: .; d_gene: TRBD1; j_gene: TRBJ1-6; v_gene: TRBV2; CDR3nt: TGTGCCAGCATCAAGAAGACAGGGGCTCATTCACCCCTCCACTTT; CDR3aa: CASIKKTGAHSPLHF
abundance: .; d_gene: TRBD1; j_gene: TRBJ2-7; v_gene: TRBV2; CDR3nt: TGTGCCAGCAGTGAAGGACAGGGTGGGCCCTACGAGCAGTACTTC; CDR3aa: CASSEGQGGPYEQYF
abundance: few; d_gene: .; j_gene: TRBJ2-5; v_gene: TRBV12-5; CDR3nt: TGTGCTAGTGGTCCCGCCTCCGACTCCAAGACCCAGTACTTC; CDR3aa: CASGPASDSKTQYF
abundance: .; d_gene: .; j_gene: TRBJ1-2; v_gene: TRBV7-2; CDR3nt: TGTGCCAGCAGCTTAATCCCTGGCAGGAACTATGGCTACACCTTC; CDR3aa: CASSLIPGRNYGYTF
abundance: .; d_gene: TRBD2; j_gene: TRBJ2-2; v_gene: TRBV19; CDR3nt: TGTGCCAGTAGTACGTCTAGCGGGGAGACCACCGGGGAGCTGTTTTTT; CDR3aa: CASSTSSGETTGELFF
abundance: few; d_gene: TRBD1; j_gene: TRBJ1-4; v_gene: TRBV11-2; CDR3nt: TGTGCCAGCAGCAGAGGGACAGGGTACGAAAAACTGTTTTTT; CDR3aa: CASSRGTGYEKLFF
abundance: .; d_gene: TRBD1; j_gene: TRBJ1-4; v_gene: TRBV9; CDR3nt: TGTGCCAGCAGCGTCAACTCCGGGACAGGGGATGAAAAACTGTTTTTT; CDR3aa: CASSVNSGTGDEKLFF
abundance: .; d_gene: .; j_gene: TRBJ1-5; v_gene: TRBV27; CDR3nt: TGTGCCAGCAGCCGCGGCGGGTCTCAGCCCCAGCATTTT; CDR3aa: CASSRGGSQPQHF
abundance: once; d_gene: .; j_gene: TRBJ2-2; v_gene: TRBV10-3; CDR3nt: TGTGCCATCAGTCGAGAAGAGAACACCGGGGAGCTGTTTTTT; CDR3aa: CAISREENTGELFF
abundance: .; d_gene: TRBD2; j_gene: TRBJ2-1; v_gene: TRBV5-4; CDR3nt: TGTGCCAGCAGCTTGGTAGCTAGCGGGGGGGCGGTCGAGCAGTTCTTC; CDR3aa: CASSLVASGGAVEQFF
abundance: .; d_gene: .; j_gene: TRBJ2-5; v_gene: TRBV7-9; CDR3nt: TGTGCCAGCAGCCGCCGGGGTCCACAAGAGACCCAGTACTTC; CDR3aa: CASSRRGPQETQYF
abundance: .; d_gene: TRBD2; j_gene: TRBJ2-7; v_gene: TRBV4-3; CDR3nt: TGCGCCAGCAGCCAAGATACGGGGGGGGCAGGGTACGAGCAGTACTTC; CDR3aa: CASSQDTGGAGYEQYF